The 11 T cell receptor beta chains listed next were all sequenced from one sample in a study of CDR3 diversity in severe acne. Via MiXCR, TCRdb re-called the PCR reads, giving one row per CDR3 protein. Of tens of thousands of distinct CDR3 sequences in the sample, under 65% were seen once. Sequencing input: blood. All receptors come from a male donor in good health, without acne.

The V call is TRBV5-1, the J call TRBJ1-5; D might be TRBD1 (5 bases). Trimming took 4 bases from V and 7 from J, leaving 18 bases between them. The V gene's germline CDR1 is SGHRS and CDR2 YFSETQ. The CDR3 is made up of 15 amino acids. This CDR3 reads CASSGDSYVEQPQHF. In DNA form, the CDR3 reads TGCGCCAGCAGCGGCGACAGTTATGTCGAGCAGCCCCAGCATTTT. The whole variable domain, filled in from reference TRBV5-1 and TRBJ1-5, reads KAGVTQTPRYLIKTRGQQVTLSCSPISGHRSVSWYQQTPGQGLQFLFEYFSETQRNKGNFPGRFSGRQFSNSRSEMNVSTLELGDSALYLCASSGDSYVEQPQHFGDGTRLSIL.

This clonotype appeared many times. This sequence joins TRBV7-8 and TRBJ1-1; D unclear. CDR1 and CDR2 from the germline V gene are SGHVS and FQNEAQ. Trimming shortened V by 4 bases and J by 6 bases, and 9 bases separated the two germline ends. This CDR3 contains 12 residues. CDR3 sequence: CASSSWAAEAFF. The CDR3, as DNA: TGTGCCAGCAGCTCCTGGGCGGCTGAAGCTTTCTTT.

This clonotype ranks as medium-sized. CDR3 coding DNA: TGTGCCACCAGTGATTATCTACAGGGGATCGTTTTCCATGAGCAGTTCTTC. This codes for CATSDYLQGIVFHEQFF. The chain recombines TRBV24-1 with TRBJ2-1; 7 bases line up with TRBD1. The germline V gene encodes CDR1 KGHDR and CDR2 SFDVKD. The V segment lost 2 bases and the J segment 8 bases; nucleotides outside the gene matches: 14. The CDR3 covers 17 residues.

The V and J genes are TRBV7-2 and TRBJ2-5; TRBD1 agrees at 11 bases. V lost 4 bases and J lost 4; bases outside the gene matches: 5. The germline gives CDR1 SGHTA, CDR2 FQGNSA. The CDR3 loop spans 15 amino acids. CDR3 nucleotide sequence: TGTGCCAGCAGCTCCCCCGGGACAGGGGGAGAGACCCAGTACTTC. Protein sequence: CASSSPGTGGETQYF.

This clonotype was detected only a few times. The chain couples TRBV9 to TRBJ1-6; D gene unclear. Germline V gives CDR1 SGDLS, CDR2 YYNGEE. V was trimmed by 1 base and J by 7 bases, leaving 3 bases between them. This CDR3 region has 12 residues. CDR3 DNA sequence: TGTGCCAGCAGCGTACGGAATTCACCCCTCCACTTT. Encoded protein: CASSVRNSPLHF.

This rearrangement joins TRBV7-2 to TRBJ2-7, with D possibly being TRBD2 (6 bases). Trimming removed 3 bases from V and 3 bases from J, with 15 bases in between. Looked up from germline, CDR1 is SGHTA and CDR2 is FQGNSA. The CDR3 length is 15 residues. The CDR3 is CASSFSARDFYEQYF. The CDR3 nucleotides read TGTGCCAGCAGCTTCAGTGCTCGGGACTTCTACGAGCAGTACTTC.

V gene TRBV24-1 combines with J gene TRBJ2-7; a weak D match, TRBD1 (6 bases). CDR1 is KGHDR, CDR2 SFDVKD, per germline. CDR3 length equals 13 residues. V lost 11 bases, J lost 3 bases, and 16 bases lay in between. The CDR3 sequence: CASRGGGGYEQYF. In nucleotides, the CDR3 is TGTGCCAGCAGAGGTGGGGGCGGCTACGAGCAGTACTTC.

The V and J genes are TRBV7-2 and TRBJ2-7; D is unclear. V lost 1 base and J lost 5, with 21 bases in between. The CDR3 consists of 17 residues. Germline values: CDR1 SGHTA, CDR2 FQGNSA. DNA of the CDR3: TGTGCCAGCAGCTTAGAAGGAGCTGGGCGGCCGAAGGACGAGCAGTACTTC. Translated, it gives CASSLEGAGRPKDEQYF.

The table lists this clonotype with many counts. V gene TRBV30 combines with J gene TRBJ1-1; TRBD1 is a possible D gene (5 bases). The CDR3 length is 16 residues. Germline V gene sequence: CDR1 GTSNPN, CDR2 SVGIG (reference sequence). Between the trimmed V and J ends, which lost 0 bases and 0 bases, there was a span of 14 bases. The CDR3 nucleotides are TGTGCCTGGAGTGTCTGGGTTGTAGGGGTGAACACTGAAGCTTTCTTT. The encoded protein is CAWSVWVVGVNTEAFF.

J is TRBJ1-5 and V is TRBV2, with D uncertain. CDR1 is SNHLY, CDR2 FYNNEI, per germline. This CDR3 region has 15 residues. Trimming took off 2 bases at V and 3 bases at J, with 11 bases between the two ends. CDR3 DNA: TGTGCCAGCAGTGAAACGGGCTGGCTCAATCAGCCCCAGCATTTT. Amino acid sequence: CASSETGWLNQPQHF. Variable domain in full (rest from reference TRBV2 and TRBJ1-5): EPEVTQTPSHQVTQMGQEVILRCVPISNHLYFYWYRQILGQKVEFLVSFYNNEISEKSEIFDDQFSVERPDGSNFTLKIRSTKLEDSAMYFCASSETGWLNQPQHFGDGTRLSIL.

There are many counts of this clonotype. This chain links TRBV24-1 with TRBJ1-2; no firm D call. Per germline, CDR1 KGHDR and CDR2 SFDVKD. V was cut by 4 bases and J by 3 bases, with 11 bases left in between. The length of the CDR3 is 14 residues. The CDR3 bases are TGTGCCACCAGTGAATCACAGACCGACTATGGCTACACCTTC. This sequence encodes CATSESQTDYGYTF.